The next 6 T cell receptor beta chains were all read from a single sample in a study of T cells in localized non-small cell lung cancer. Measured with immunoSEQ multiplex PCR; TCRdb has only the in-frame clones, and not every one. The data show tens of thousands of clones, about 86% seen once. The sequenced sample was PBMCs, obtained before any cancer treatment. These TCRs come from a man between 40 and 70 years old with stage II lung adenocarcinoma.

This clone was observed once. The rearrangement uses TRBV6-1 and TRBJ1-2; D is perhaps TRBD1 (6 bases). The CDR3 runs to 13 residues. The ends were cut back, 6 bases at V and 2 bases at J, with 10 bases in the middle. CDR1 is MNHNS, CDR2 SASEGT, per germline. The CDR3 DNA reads TGTGCCAGCAGCCAACAGGGAAACTATGGCTACACCTTC. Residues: CASSQQGNYGYTF.

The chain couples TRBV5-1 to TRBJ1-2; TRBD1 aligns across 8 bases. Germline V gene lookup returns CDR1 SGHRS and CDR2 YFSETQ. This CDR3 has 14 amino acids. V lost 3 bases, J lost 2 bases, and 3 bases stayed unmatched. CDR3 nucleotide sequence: TGCGCCAGCAGCTCGACAGGGGAGAACTATGGCTACACCTTC. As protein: CASSSTGENYGYTF.

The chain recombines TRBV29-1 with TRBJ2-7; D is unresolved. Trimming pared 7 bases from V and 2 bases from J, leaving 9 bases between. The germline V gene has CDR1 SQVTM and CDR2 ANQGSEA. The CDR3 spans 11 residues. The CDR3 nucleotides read TGCAGCGCTGGGATAACCTACGAGCAGTACTTC. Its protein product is CSAGITYEQYF.

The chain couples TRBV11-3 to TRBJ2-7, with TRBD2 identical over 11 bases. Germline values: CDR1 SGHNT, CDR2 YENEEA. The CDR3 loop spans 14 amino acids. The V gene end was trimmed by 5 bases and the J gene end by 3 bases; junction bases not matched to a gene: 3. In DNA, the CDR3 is TGTGCCAGCAGCCCGGGACTAGCGGTCTACGAGCAGTACTTC. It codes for CASSPGLAVYEQYF.

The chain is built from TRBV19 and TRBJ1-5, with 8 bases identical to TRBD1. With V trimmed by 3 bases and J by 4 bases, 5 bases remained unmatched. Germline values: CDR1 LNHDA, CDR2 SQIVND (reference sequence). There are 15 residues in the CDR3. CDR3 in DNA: TGTGCCAGTAGTATTAGACAGGGGATTAATCAGCCCCAGCATTTT. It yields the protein CASSIRQGINQPQHF.

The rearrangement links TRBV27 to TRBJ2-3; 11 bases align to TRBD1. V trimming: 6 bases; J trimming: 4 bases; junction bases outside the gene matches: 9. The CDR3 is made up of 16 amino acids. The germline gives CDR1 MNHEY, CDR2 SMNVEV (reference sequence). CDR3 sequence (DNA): TGTGCCAGCAGACGACCGGGACAGGGGGGACCAGATACGCAGTATTTT. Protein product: CASRRPGQGGPDTQYF.